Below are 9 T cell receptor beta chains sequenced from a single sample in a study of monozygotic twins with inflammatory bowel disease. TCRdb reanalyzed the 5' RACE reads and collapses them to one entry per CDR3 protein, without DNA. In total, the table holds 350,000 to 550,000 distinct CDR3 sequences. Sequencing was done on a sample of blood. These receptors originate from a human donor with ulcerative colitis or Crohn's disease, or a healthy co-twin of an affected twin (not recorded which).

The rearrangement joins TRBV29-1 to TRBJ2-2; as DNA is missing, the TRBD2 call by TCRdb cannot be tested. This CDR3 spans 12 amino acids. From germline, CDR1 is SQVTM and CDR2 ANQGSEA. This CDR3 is CSVLTGAGELFF.

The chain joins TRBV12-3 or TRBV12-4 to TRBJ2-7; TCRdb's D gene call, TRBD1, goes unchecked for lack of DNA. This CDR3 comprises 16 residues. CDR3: CASSERGTGGSYEQYF.

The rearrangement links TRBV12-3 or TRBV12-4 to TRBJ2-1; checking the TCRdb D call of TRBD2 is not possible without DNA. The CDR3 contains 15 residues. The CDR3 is CASSLGGLAENEQFF.

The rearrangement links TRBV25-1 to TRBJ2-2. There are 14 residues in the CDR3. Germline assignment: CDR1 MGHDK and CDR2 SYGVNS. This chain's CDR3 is CASSETQNTGELFF.

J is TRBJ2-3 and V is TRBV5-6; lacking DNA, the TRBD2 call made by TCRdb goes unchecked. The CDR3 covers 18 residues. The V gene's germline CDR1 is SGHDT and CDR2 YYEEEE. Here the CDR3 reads CASSRGLAGGTSTDTQYF.

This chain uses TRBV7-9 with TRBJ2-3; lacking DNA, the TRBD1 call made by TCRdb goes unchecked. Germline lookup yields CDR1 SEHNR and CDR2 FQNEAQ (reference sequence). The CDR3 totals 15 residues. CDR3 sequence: CASSLAPGKTDTQYF.

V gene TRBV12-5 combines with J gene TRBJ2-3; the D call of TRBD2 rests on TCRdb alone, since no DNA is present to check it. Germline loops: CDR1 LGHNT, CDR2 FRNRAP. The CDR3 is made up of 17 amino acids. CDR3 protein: CASGRNLAGGSTDTQYF. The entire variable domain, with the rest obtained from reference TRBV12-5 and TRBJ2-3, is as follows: DARVTQTPRHKVTEMGQEVTMRCQPILGHNTVFWYRQTMMQGLELLAYFRNRAPLDDSGMPKDRFSAEMPDATLATLKIQPSEPRDSAVYFCASGRNLAGGSTDTQYFGPGTRLTVL.

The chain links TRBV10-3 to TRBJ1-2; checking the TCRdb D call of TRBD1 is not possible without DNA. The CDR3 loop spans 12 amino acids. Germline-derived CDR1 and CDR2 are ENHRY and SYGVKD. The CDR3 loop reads CAISETWGPRLF.

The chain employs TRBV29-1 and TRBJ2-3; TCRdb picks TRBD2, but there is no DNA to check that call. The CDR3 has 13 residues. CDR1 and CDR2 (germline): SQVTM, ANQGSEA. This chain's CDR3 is CSASPGGSDTQYF.